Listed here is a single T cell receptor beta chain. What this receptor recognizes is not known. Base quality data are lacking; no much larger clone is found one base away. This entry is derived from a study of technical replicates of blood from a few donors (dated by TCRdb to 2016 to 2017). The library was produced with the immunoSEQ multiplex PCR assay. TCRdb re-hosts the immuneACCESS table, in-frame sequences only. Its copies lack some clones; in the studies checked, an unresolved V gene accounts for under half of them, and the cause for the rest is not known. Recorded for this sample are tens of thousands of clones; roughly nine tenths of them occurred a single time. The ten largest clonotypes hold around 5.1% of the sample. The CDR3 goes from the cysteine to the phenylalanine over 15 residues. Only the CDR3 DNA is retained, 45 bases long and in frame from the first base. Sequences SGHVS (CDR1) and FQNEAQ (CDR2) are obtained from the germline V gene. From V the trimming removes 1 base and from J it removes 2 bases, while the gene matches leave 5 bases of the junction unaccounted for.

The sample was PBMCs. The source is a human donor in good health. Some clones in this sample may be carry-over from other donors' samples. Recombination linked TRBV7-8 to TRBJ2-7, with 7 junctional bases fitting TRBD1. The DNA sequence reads TGTGCCAGCAGCTTAGTTAGGGGGCACACCTACGAGCAGTACTTC. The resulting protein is CASSLVRGHTYEQYF.